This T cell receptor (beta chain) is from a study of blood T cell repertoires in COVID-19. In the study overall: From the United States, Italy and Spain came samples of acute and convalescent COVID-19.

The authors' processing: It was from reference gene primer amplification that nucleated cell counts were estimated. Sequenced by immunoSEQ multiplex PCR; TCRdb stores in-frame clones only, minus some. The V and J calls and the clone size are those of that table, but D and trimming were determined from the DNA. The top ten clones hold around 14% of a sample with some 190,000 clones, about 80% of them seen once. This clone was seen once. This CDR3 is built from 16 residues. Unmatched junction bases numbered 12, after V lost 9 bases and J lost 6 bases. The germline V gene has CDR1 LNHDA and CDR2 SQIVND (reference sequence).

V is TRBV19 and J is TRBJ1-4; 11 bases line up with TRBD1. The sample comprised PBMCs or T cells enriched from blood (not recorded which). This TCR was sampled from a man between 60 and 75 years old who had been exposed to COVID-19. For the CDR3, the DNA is TGTGCCAGCCTCCCGGGACAGGGGGTCGTGCATGAAAAACTGTTTTTT. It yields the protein CASLPGQGVVHEKLFF.